This T cell receptor beta chain was found in a study of control samples from healthy donors and cancer patients (TCRdb year 2020). The library was built by means of the immunoSEQ multiplex PCR assay. TCRdb carries this immuneACCESS record with in-frame sequences only. Its versions omit some clonotypes, under half of them owing to an unresolved V gene in the studies checked, with the rest unexplained. This sample gives roughly 170,000 clones in total; 90% to 95% of them show up just once. The ten largest account for about 1.4% of the sample. This clone was counted only a few times. No cognate antigen has been identified for it. No per-base quality is available; no much larger clone lies one base away. V loses 2 bases of germline sequence and J loses 1 base, and the interval between the two ends is 5 bases. The cysteine opens and the phenylalanine closes a CDR3 of 13 amino acids. The DNA shown is the 39-base CDR3, in frame from base 1. As encoded in the germline V gene, CDR1 is KGHSH while CDR2 is LQKENI.

In this chain, TRBV18 is recombined with TRBJ1-1, with no D gene named confidently. This TCR came from a woman younger than 35 in good health. Material for sequencing was blood. The nucleotide sequence reads TGTGCCAGCTCACCAGTCTGGAACACTGAAGCTTTCTTT. This is translated as CASSPVWNTEAFF.